The 28 T cell receptor beta chains presented below share a single source sample, sequenced in a study of CD8 T cells in ankylosing spondylitis. TCRdb passed the 5' RACE reads through MiXCR, listing each CDR3 protein once. The table lists some 250,000 distinct CDR3 sequences, about 24% of them singletons. Sequenced material: blood, either unsorted or a sorted T cell fraction (not recorded which). The receptors originated from a male donor with ankylosing spondylitis or in good health (not recorded which).

A word on this clonotype: Since a much larger clone is just one base distant, this may be a read error. V and J are TRBV4-2 and TRBJ2-3, with no clear D. Germline CDR1 and CDR2: LGHNA and YNFKEQ. The CDR3 extends over 15 amino acids. Between the trimmed V and J ends, which lost 0 bases and 5 bases, there was a span of 12 bases. Here the CDR3 DNA reads TGTGCCAGCAGCCAAGAGGACCGAGCCATAGATACGCAGTATTTT. Protein: CASSQEDRAIDTQYF.

This clonotype has more than one count but fewer than ten. The chain recombines TRBV10-2 with TRBJ1-6; D might be TRBD1 (5 bases). V lost 6 bases to trimming and J lost 8 bases, with 11 bases between them. CDR1 and CDR2 (germline): WSHSY, SAAADI. The CDR3 runs to 13 residues. CDR3 sequence reads: CASSRDLYSPLHF. The CDR3, as DNA: TGCGCCAGCAGCCGGGACCTTTATTCACCCCTCCACTTT.

The sample holds many counts of this clonotype. The V and J genes are TRBV11-1 and TRBJ1-1; D not resolved. This CDR3 region has 11 residues. The germline V gene encodes CDR1 SGHAT and CDR2 FQDESV (reference sequence). V was clipped by 2 bases and J by 4 bases, with 2 bases between them. CDR3 nucleotides: TGTGCCAGCAGCTTACGCACTGAAGCTTTCTTT. As protein: CASSLRTEAFF.

This clonotype has a handful of counts. The rearrangement links TRBV20-1 to TRBJ1-1; 11 bases line up with TRBD1. Germline V gene data show CDR1 as DFQATT and CDR2 as SNEGSKA (reference sequence). The CDR3 contains 14 residues. V was clipped by 5 bases and J by 1 base; unmatched bases: 3. CDR3 in DNA: TGCAGTGCTGGGACAGGGGGATCGAACACTGAAGCTTTCTTT. The encoded protein is CSAGTGGSNTEAFF.

The rearrangement joins TRBV28 to TRBJ1-3, with D unresolved. The V end was cut by 6 bases, the J end by 3 bases, with 12 bases between. Germline CDR1 and CDR2: MDHEN and SYDVKM. The CDR3 consists of 14 residues. The CDR3 here is CASRTPASGNTIYF. CDR3 DNA sequence: TGTGCCAGCAGAACCCCGGCAAGTGGAAACACCATATATTTT.

This clonotype occurred many times. This chain joins TRBV7-9 and TRBJ2-5; D is possibly TRBD1 (5 bases). Per germline, CDR1 SEHNR and CDR2 FQNEAQ (reference sequence). Trimming shortened V by 5 bases and J by 5 bases, and 12 bases separated the two germline ends. The CDR3 loop spans 13 amino acids. The CDR3 loop reads CASSQTVGETQYF. As DNA, the CDR3 is TGTGCCAGCAGCCAGACAGTGGGGGAGACCCAGTACTTC. Complete variable domain (other parts from reference TRBV7-9 and TRBJ2-5): DTGVSQNPRHKITKRGQNVTFRCDPISEHNRLYWYRQTLGQGPEFLTYFQNEAQLEKSRLLSDRFSAERPKGSFSTLEIQRTEQGDSAMYLCASSQTVGETQYFGPGTRLLVL.

In its sample, this clonotype was seen many times. This chain uses TRBV20-1 with TRBJ1-5; D is perhaps TRBD1 (5 bases). Trimming stripped 4 bases from V and 1 base from J, with 14 bases between. This CDR3 is built from 15 residues. Germline CDR1 and CDR2: DFQATT and SNEGSKA (reference sequence). The CDR3 reads CSATNVWDSNQPQHF. The DNA of the CDR3 is TGCAGTGCTACTAACGTTTGGGACAGCAATCAGCCCCAGCATTTT.

The V and J genes are TRBV5-1 and TRBJ1-2, with 9 bases matching TRBD1. The CDR3 has 15 amino acids. The germline CDR1 and CDR2 sequences are SGHRS and YFSETQ. V shed 4 bases and J 4 bases; nucleotides not matched to a gene: 8. CDR3: CASSQVQGAVYGYTF. The DNA for the CDR3 is TGCGCCAGCAGCCAGGTACAGGGGGCCGTCTATGGCTACACCTTC.

The chain couples TRBV20-1 to TRBJ1-4, with D possibly TRBD1 on 5 matching bases. The CDR3 extends over 14 amino acids. V was cut by 5 bases and J by 6 bases, with 16 bases left in between. CDR1 and CDR2 from the germline V gene are DFQATT and SNEGSKA (reference sequence). In DNA, the CDR3 is TGCAGTGCTCTTAGGGGCCTGGGGGATGAAAAACTGTTTTTT. Amino acids: CSALRGLGDEKLFF.

For the CDR3, the DNA is TGTGCCAGCAAAGAACTAGCGGGGGGGCCCATTAATGAGCAGTTCTTC. Its translation: CASKELAGGPINEQFF. This chain joins TRBV12-3 or TRBV12-4 and TRBJ2-1, with 13 bases aligning to TRBD2. V was clipped by 7 bases and J by 7 bases; unmatched bases: 10. The CDR3 is 16 residues long.

This clonotype has more than one count but fewer than ten. CDR3 residues: CASRGPGLGKNYEQYF. CDR3 in DNA: TGTGCCAGCCGTGGACCGGGCCTCGGTAAGAACTACGAGCAGTACTTC. V gene TRBV6-1 combines with J gene TRBJ2-7; unclear D gene. Trimming stripped 8 bases from V and 3 bases from J, with 23 bases between. The germline gives CDR1 MNHNS, CDR2 SASEGT. The CDR3 sequence is 16 residues long.

This clonotype was counted many times. The gene calls are TRBV20-1 and TRBJ2-7; 12 nucleotides line up with TRBD2. Germline CDR1 and CDR2: DFQATT and SNEGSKA (reference sequence). The trim removed 3 bases at V and 1 base at J, leaving 4 bases unmatched. The CDR3 length is 15 residues. CDR3 bases: TGCAGTGCTAGGCCGGGGACTAGCGGGTCCTACGAGCAGTACTTC. It specifies CSARPGTSGSYEQYF.

The chain couples TRBV27 to TRBJ2-7; 8 bases line up with TRBD1. The germline V gene has CDR1 MNHEY and CDR2 SMNVEV (reference sequence). The CDR3 contains 15 residues. Losses at the gene ends were 1 base for V and 6 bases for J; bases not matched to a gene: 8. CDR3 sequence (DNA): TGTGCCAGCAGTTTATGGGGACAGGTCTCGGGCGAGCAGTACTTC. Translating gives CASSLWGQVSGEQYF.

This clonotype was seen only a few times. The J gene is TRBJ1-2, the V gene TRBV20-1; D gene ambiguous. Germline values: CDR1 DFQATT, CDR2 SNEGSKA (reference sequence). The V and J ends lost 3 bases and 2 bases respectively, with 13 bases between them. The CDR3 length is 14 residues. CDR3 residues: CSASVQQTNYGYTF. The CDR3 nucleotides are TGCAGTGCTAGCGTCCAACAGACCAACTATGGCTACACCTTC.

This chain links TRBV20-1 with TRBJ2-2; 9 nucleotides line up with TRBD2. Germline V CDR1 and CDR2: DFQATT, SNEGSKA (reference sequence). J lost 5 bases, V lost 0 bases, and 13 bases had no gene match. CDR3 length: 18 residues. DNA for the CDR3: TGCAGTGCTAGAGATCTTCTAGCGGGGACGGTCGAAACCGGGGAGCTGTTTTTT. Its protein product is CSARDLLAGTVETGELFF.

This clonotype was recorded at least ten times. The V call is TRBV2, the J call TRBJ2-7; D perhaps matches TRBD1 (6 bases). V was cut by 6 bases and J by 4 bases, with 10 bases left in between. CDR1 is SNHLY, CDR2 FYNNEI, per germline. The CDR3 loop spans 12 amino acids. In DNA form, the CDR3 reads TGTGCCAGCAGAAAACAGGGTTACGAGCAGTACTTC. This encodes CASRKQGYEQYF.

This rearrangement joins TRBV25-1 to TRBJ2-5; 9 bases are shared with TRBD1. V gave up 6 bases and J gave up 5 bases; unmatched junction bases: 10. This CDR3 has 15 amino acids. Germline CDR1 and CDR2: MGHDK and SYGVNS. In DNA form, the CDR3 reads TGTGCCAGCAGCCGAGGGACAGGGAGAAGGGAGACCCAGTACTTC. Encoded protein: CASSRGTGRRETQYF.

This clonotype was seen repeatedly, ten times or more. The chain links TRBV29-1 to TRBJ2-2, with D hard to call. Germline V gene data show CDR1 as SQVTM and CDR2 as ANQGSEA. V lost 7 bases to trimming and J lost 5 bases, with 17 bases between them. This CDR3 is 14 amino acids long. CDR3 nucleotides: TGCAGCGCCAGGACGGGTGGACGGACCGGGGAGCTGTTTTTT. This translates into CSARTGGRTGELFF.

This clonotype was counted at least ten times. CDR3 in amino acids: CASSFTAGSSGTEAFF. DNA of the CDR3: TGTGCCAGCAGCTTTACGGCGGGGAGCTCGGGCACTGAAGCTTTCTTT. The rearrangement uses TRBV7-8 and TRBJ1-1, with D uncertain. The CDR3 has 16 residues. Germline V CDR1 and CDR2: SGHVS, FQNEAQ. V lost 3 bases, J lost 4 bases, and 18 bases lay in between.

This clonotype was counted between two and nine times. The chain employs TRBV20-1 and TRBJ2-3; TRBD2 is a possible D gene (5 bases). This CDR3 contains 15 residues. Germline CDR1 DFQATT, CDR2 SNEGSKA (reference sequence). Trimming took 6 bases from V and 6 from J, leaving 22 bases between them. The CDR3 spells CSANSPSGLGDTQYF. CDR3 bases: TGCAGTGCAAATTCGCCGAGCGGACTCGGGGATACGCAGTATTTT.

The J gene is TRBJ2-3, the V gene TRBV20-1; the match to TRBD2 covers 7 bases. Germline trimming cut 6 bases from V and 4 bases from J; bases unmatched to any gene: 4. Germline lookup yields CDR1 DFQATT and CDR2 SNEGSKA (reference sequence). The CDR3 runs 12 residues. The CDR3 coding sequence is TGCAGTGCCACCACTAGCGCAGATACGCAGTATTTT. Translation gives CSATTSADTQYF.

This clonotype was seen many times. The V gene is TRBV20-1, the J gene TRBJ2-1; D gene ambiguous. The germline V and J ends were trimmed by 4 bases and 4 bases, with 11 bases remaining between them. The germline V gene has CDR1 DFQATT and CDR2 SNEGSKA (reference sequence). The CDR3 has 13 residues. CDR3 sequence (DNA): TGCAGTGCTACTGGGGTAAGGTACAATGAGCAGTTCTTC. Translated, it gives CSATGVRYNEQFF.

This chain uses TRBV7-9 with TRBJ2-6; no definite D call. The germline CDR1 and CDR2 sequences are SEHNR and FQNEAQ (reference sequence). V was cut by 4 bases and J by 0 bases, with 4 bases left in between. The length of the CDR3 is 14 residues. The CDR3 reads CASSSLSGANVLTF. The DNA for the CDR3 is TGTGCCAGCAGCTCCCTCTCTGGGGCCAACGTCCTGACTTTC.

The rearrangement joins TRBV6-5 to TRBJ1-5; unclear D gene. The CDR3 has 15 amino acids. Germline CDR1 MNHEY, CDR2 SVGAGI. Trimming left V 0 bases short and J 0 bases short, with 6 bases between. In DNA form, the CDR3 reads TGTGCCAGCAGTTACTCCATCGGTAGCAATCAGCCCCAGCATTTT. It encodes CASSYSIGSNQPQHF.

This clonotype occurred once. This chain joins TRBV20-1 and TRBJ2-4; 12 bases map to TRBD2. The CDR3 spans 17 residues. Trimming at V came to 4 bases and at J to 0 bases, leaving 7 bases not matched to a gene. Looked up from germline, CDR1 is DFQATT and CDR2 is SNEGSKA (reference sequence). The CDR3 DNA follows: TGCAGTGCTACAAGACTAGCGGGGGCCCTAGCCAAAAACATTCAGTACTTC. Protein: CSATRLAGALAKNIQYF.

The chain couples TRBV10-3 to TRBJ2-2; D may be TRBD1 (5 bases). Looked up from germline, CDR1 is ENHRY and CDR2 is SYGVKD. CDR3 length: 13 amino acids. Trimming took 3 bases from V and 7 from J, leaving 9 bases between them. The CDR3 sequence is CAISDREVGELFF. Written as DNA, the CDR3 is TGTGCCATCAGTGACAGGGAAGTCGGGGAGCTGTTTTTT.

This chain connects TRBV2 to TRBJ2-7, with D hard to call. The length of the CDR3 is 13 residues. Germline CDR1 reads SNHLY; CDR2 reads FYNNEI. V lost 7 bases and J lost 2, with 12 bases in between. The CDR3 DNA reads as TGTGCCAGCATCAGGACCAGCGCCTACGAGCAGTACTTC. Its protein is CASIRTSAYEQYF.

In this sample, this clonotype turned up many times. The J gene is TRBJ1-1, the V gene TRBV5-1, with D possibly being TRBD1 (6 bases). The CDR3 is 15 amino acids. CDR1 is SGHRS and CDR2 is YFSETQ in the germline V gene. The V end was cut by 0 bases, the J end by 4 bases, with 13 bases between. The CDR3 is CASSLEGHGGTEAFF. DNA for the CDR3: TGCGCCAGCAGCTTGGAGGGACACGGAGGCACTGAAGCTTTCTTT.